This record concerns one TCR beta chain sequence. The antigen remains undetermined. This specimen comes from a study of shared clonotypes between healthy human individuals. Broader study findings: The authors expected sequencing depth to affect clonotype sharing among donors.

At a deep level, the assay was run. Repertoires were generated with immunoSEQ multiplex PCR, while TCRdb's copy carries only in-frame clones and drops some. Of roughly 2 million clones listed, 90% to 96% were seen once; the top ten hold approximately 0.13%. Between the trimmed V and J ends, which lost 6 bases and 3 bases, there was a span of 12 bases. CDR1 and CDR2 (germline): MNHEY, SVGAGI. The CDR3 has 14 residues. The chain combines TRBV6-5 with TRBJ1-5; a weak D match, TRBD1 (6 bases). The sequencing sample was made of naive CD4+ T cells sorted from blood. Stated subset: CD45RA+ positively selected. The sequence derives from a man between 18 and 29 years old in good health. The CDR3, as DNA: TGTGCCAGCAGGAGACAGGCCGACAATCAGCCCCAGCATTTT. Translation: CASRRQADNQPQHF.